This paragraph reports one T cell receptor (beta chain). The target antigen is unknown. The whole isolated RNA underwent reverse transcription, so sequencing captured expressed TCRB transcripts. The table came from immunoSEQ multiplex PCR; TCRdb's copy has only in-frame clones and leaves some out. The repertoire holds under 450,000 clones, with approximately 15% as singletons. This CDR3 contains 14 residues. Germline V gene lookup returns CDR1 MNHEY and CDR2 SVGAGI. Deletions cut 5 bases from V and 8 bases from J, with 13 bases between. The sample belongs to a study of beta chain features in type 1 diabetes. Study overall: Patients were similar to healthy donors in age and gender (as well as in cell yields). General study findings and limits: The study notes PCR might favor shorter templates equally in patients and controls. Whether TCRB rearrangement is influenced by HLA type was left unresolved in this analysis.

Sequencing was done on a sample of naive CD4+ T cells from blood. The sequence came from a man aged 25 to 40 in good health. The chain is built from TRBV6-5 and TRBJ1-6; D not certain. Written as DNA, the CDR3 is TGTGCCAGCAGTCCTGGGCTTATGGATTCACCCCTCCACTTT. Protein sequence: CASSPGLMDSPLHF.